The 32 T cell receptor beta chains reported below all come from one sample, sequenced in a study of neoadjuvant anti-PD-1 for oral cavity cancer. Method: immunoSEQ multiplex PCR; TCRdb's copy keeps in-frame clones and lacks some. Among over 30,000 clones, around nine tenths were seen once, and the ten largest hold roughly 3.6%. The specimen was PBMCs, collected before nivolumab (anti-PD-1) treatment. All receptors come from a person aged 35 to 85 with oral cavity squamous cell carcinoma.

The J gene is TRBJ2-6, the V gene TRBV28; 9 nucleotides match TRBD1. The CDR3 runs to 20 residues. V lost 5 bases to trimming and J lost 5 bases; unmatched junction nucleotides: 19. Germline V gene lookup returns CDR1 MDHEN and CDR2 SYDVKM. CDR3 sequence: CASSTDWGGQGTLRANVLTF. In DNA form, the CDR3 reads TGTGCCAGCAGTACTGACTGGGGGGGACAGGGAACCCTAAGGGCCAACGTCCTGACTTTC. Looking up the rest from reference TRBV28 and TRBJ2-6 gives the full variable domain: DVKVTQSSRYLVKRTGEKVFLECVQDMDHENMFWYRQDPGLGLRLIYFSYDVKMKEKGDIPEGYSVSREKKERFSLILESASTNQTSMYLCASSTDWGGQGTLRANVLTFGAGSRLTVL.

V gene TRBV5-3 combines with J gene TRBJ1-6; D ambiguous. TRBV5-3 is assigned to the ORF class and has an uncertain function. The CDR3 runs 18 residues. Trimming took off 1 base at V and 0 bases at J, with 14 bases between the two ends. Written as DNA, the CDR3 is TGTGCCAGAAGCTTGCCCCTTTCTGGAAGCTCCTATAATTCACCCCTCCACTTT. Protein: CARSLPLSGSSYNSPLHF.

The chain uses TRBV2 and TRBJ1-3; D is ambiguous. V lost 0 bases and J 2 bases, leaving 8 bases between the germline ends. In germline, CDR1 is SNHLY, CDR2 FYNNEI. The CDR3 contains 15 residues. In DNA, the CDR3 is TGTGCCAGCAGTGAAGCGGCCCTCCCTGGAAACACCATATATTTT. Translated: CASSEAALPGNTIYF. Drawing the rest from reference TRBV2 and TRBJ1-3, the complete variable domain is EPEVTQTPSHQVTQMGQEVILRCVPISNHLYFYWYRQILGQKVEFLVSFYNNEISEKSEIFDDQFSVERPDGSNFTLKIRSTKLEDSAMYFCASSEAALPGNTIYFGEGSWLTVV.

This chain connects TRBV5-8 to TRBJ2-2; D gene ambiguous. Germline V CDR1 and CDR2: SGHTS, YDEGEE. There are 15 residues in the CDR3. V was pared by 0 bases and J by 1 base, with 7 bases between. The DNA of the CDR3 is TGTGCCAGCAGCTTGGTTTTGGGGAACACCGGGGAGCTGTTTTTT. Encoded protein: CASSLVLGNTGELFF.

The V and J genes are TRBV6-6 and TRBJ2-7; unclear D gene. Germline values: CDR1 MNHNY, CDR2 SVGAGI (reference sequence). V gave up 2 bases and J gave up 7 bases, with 12 bases separating them. The CDR3 spans 13 residues. The CDR3 bases are TGTGCCAGCAGTTACGGATTGACTCGGGAGCAGTACTTC. Amino acids: CASSYGLTREQYF.

The rearrangement links TRBV6-5 to TRBJ1-3, with 7 positions matching TRBD1. J was trimmed by 3 bases and V by 9 bases; bases with no gene match: 8. Germline assignment: CDR1 MNHEY and CDR2 SVGAGI. This CDR3 contains 14 residues. The CDR3 sequence: CASFRGGSGNTIYF. CDR3 nucleotides: TGTGCCAGTTTTCGAGGGGGCAGTGGAAACACCATATATTTT.

This chain connects TRBV5-8 to TRBJ2-1, with a possible D match to TRBD2 (6 bases). V shed 2 bases and J shed 5 bases, with 8 bases lying between them. CDR1 is SGHTS, CDR2 YDEGEE, per germline. The CDR3 runs to 13 residues. The DNA of the CDR3 is TGTGCCAGCAGCTTTCGGACTAACAATGAGCAGTTCTTC. As protein: CASSFRTNNEQFF. The complete variable domain, with remaining parts taken from reference TRBV5-8 and TRBJ2-1, reads EAGVTQSPTHLIKTRGQQATLRCSPISGHTSVYWYQQALGLGLQFLLWYDEGEERNRGNFPPRFSGRQFPNYSSELNVNALELEDSALYLCASSFRTNNEQFFGPGTRLTVL.

The V call is TRBV6-5, the J call TRBJ2-5; D is ambiguous. The CDR3 has 14 amino acids. From germline, CDR1 is MNHEY and CDR2 SVGAGI. V shed 2 bases and J shed 4 bases, with 11 bases lying between them. CDR3 in DNA: TGTGCCAGCAGTTACCAGCACGGTCCAGAGACCCAGTACTTC. It codes for CASSYQHGPETQYF.

The chain combines TRBV9 with TRBJ1-5, with D unresolved. The CDR3 consists of 13 residues. The ends were cut back, 0 bases at V and 4 bases at J, with 5 bases in the middle. CDR1 is SGDLS and CDR2 is YYNGEE in the germline V gene. This CDR3 reads CASSVDVNQPQHF. DNA of the CDR3: TGTGCCAGCAGCGTAGACGTAAATCAGCCCCAGCATTTT.

The chain couples TRBV5-1 to TRBJ2-7, with 9 bases that match TRBD1. This CDR3 spans 13 amino acids. The V segment lost 4 bases and the J segment 5 bases; nucleotides outside the gene matches: 4. Germline loops: CDR1 SGHRS, CDR2 YFSETQ. CDR3 residues: CASSRDRADEQYF. CDR3 DNA: TGCGCCAGCAGCCGGGACAGGGCCGACGAGCAGTACTTC.

V usage is TRBV18 and J usage is TRBJ1-1; 7 bases agree with TRBD1. The CDR3 totals 15 residues. Per germline, CDR1 KGHSH and CDR2 LQKENI. V trimming: 3 bases; J trimming: 10 bases; junction bases outside the gene matches: 14. The CDR3: CASSPMDRPELGAFF. DNA of the CDR3: TGTGCCAGCTCACCGATGGACAGGCCGGAATTGGGAGCTTTCTTT.

The chain recombines TRBV9 with TRBJ2-1; D perhaps matches TRBD1 (6 bases). Trimming cost V 4 bases and J 5 bases, with 19 bases left between them. From germline, CDR1 is SGDLS and CDR2 YYNGEE. The CDR3 has 16 amino acids. CDR3 sequence (DNA): TGTGCCAGCAGCCTTTCCGGCAGGGGCGATGACAATGAGCAGTTCTTC. Its translation: CASSLSGRGDDNEQFF.

The chain carries TRBV9 and TRBJ2-5; D perhaps matches TRBD2 (6 bases). Germline V lookup: CDR1 SGDLS, CDR2 YYNGEE. The CDR3 has 17 amino acids. V lost 3 bases and J lost 5, with 23 bases in between. CDR3 DNA: TGTGCCAGCAGCGCCGGAGTATTTCCGGGGGAGAGGGAGACCCAGTACTTC. Encoded protein: CASSAGVFPGERETQYF.

This clone has just a few counts. This chain links TRBV6-6 with TRBJ1-1, with TRBD1 matching 7 bases. With 5 bases clipped from V and 3 bases from J, the junction kept 6 bases outside the gene matches. The CDR3 contains 14 residues. CDR1 and CDR2 (germline): MNHNY, SVGAGI (reference sequence). The CDR3 reads CASSIQGTYTEAFF. DNA for the CDR3: TGTGCCAGCAGTATACAGGGGACGTACACTGAAGCTTTCTTT.

The rearrangement joins TRBV2 to TRBJ1-1; the match to TRBD1 covers 8 bases. V was clipped by 3 bases and J by 2 bases; unmatched bases: 5. The germline V gene encodes CDR1 SNHLY and CDR2 FYNNEI. The CDR3 consists of 15 residues. In nucleotides, the CDR3 is TGTGCCAGCAGTGACCAGGGGGCACGAAACACTGAAGCTTTCTTT. It yields the protein CASSDQGARNTEAFF.

This clone was seen once. The rearrangement joins TRBV6-1 to TRBJ1-4; D is uncertain. Per the germline V gene, CDR1 is MNHNS and CDR2 is SASEGT. CDR3 length equals 15 residues. Trimming shortened V by 4 bases and J by 4 bases, and 13 bases separated the two germline ends. CDR3 coding DNA: TGTGCCAGCAGTGTTGAGTGGATGATTAATGAAAAACTGTTTTTT. It yields the protein CASSVEWMINEKLFF.

V is TRBV4-1 and J is TRBJ2-7; 8 bases fit TRBD2. With 0 bases clipped from V and 2 bases from J, the junction kept 6 bases outside the gene matches. Germline V gene sequence: CDR1 MGHRA, CDR2 YSYEKL. This CDR3 is 16 amino acids long. This chain's CDR3 is CASSQEGGLGTYEQYF. CDR3 DNA: TGCGCCAGCAGCCAAGAAGGGGGACTAGGTACCTACGAGCAGTACTTC.

The V call is TRBV6-5, the J call TRBJ1-1; D uncertain. CDR1 and CDR2 (germline): MNHEY, SVGAGI. The CDR3 has 13 residues. Deletions cut 2 bases from V and 1 base from J, with 5 bases between. CDR3 protein: CASSYRSNTEAFF. Written as DNA, the CDR3 is TGTGCCAGCAGTTACCGATCGAACACTGAAGCTTTCTTT.

In nucleotides, the CDR3 is TGTGCCAGTAGTATCAGGACAGATAATTCACCCCTCCACTTT. It is translated as CASSIRTDNSPLHF. This rearrangement joins TRBV19 to TRBJ1-6; weak D call: TRBD1 (6 bases). Per the germline V gene, CDR1 is LNHDA and CDR2 is SQIVND (reference sequence). V was cut by 3 bases and J by 5 bases, with 8 bases left in between. The CDR3 is 14 residues long.

This chain links TRBV6-6 with TRBJ2-7; D is unclear. V lost 2 bases and J 4 bases, leaving 12 bases between the germline ends. CDR3 length equals 14 residues. Germline assignment: CDR1 MNHNY and CDR2 SVGAGI (reference sequence). The CDR3 bases are TGTGCCAGCAGTTACGGGCGGAAACCTTACGAGCAGTACTTC. Translation: CASSYGRKPYEQYF.

J is TRBJ2-5 and V is TRBV4-1; 10 nucleotides agree with TRBD1. J was trimmed by 5 bases and V by 2 bases; bases with no gene match: 5. CDR1 and CDR2 from the germline V gene are MGHRA and YSYEKL. There are 15 residues in the CDR3. CDR3 amino acids: CASSQTGTGDETQYF. In DNA, the CDR3 is TGCGCCAGCAGCCAAACTGGGACAGGGGATGAGACCCAGTACTTC.

This chain joins TRBV10-3 and TRBJ1-2; 7 bases fit TRBD1. The V gene's germline CDR1 is ENHRY and CDR2 SYGVKD. The trim removed 4 bases at V and 4 bases at J, leaving 3 bases unmatched. The CDR3 has 13 amino acids. CDR3 in amino acids: CAISGDSLYGYTF. The CDR3 region has the DNA TGTGCCATCAGTGGGGACAGCCTCTATGGCTACACCTTC.

The rearrangement uses TRBV6-5 and TRBJ1-1, with a possible D match to TRBD1 (6 bases). The CDR3 is made up of 14 amino acids. Germline CDR1 is MNHEY and CDR2 is SVGAGI. Trimming stripped 6 bases from V and 5 bases from J, with 16 bases between. The CDR3, as DNA: TGTGCCAGCAGCGACCGGGGGGCGGGTACTGAAGCTTTCTTT. It specifies CASSDRGAGTEAFF.

The chain couples TRBV27 to TRBJ1-1, with 7 bases lining up with TRBD1. With 4 bases clipped from V and 2 bases from J, the junction kept 16 bases outside the gene matches. This CDR3 has 18 amino acids. Germline V gene lookup returns CDR1 MNHEY and CDR2 SMNVEV (reference sequence). The DNA for the CDR3 is TGTGCCAGCAGTTCCCAGCGAAGCAGGGGGTCTGGAAACACTGAAGCTTTCTTT. This codes for CASSSQRSRGSGNTEAFF.

The chain joins TRBV30 to TRBJ2-7; the D is unclear. The CDR3 contains 13 residues. Germline CDR1 reads GTSNPN; CDR2 reads SVGIG (reference sequence). Trimming took off 3 bases at V and 6 bases at J, with 15 bases between the two ends. CDR3 loop: CAWRVAYIGEQYF. The CDR3 DNA reads as TGTGCCTGGAGGGTCGCGTACATAGGCGAGCAGTACTTC.

V usage is TRBV7-9 and J usage is TRBJ1-1; 8 bases map to TRBD1. Unmatched junction bases numbered 9, after V lost 3 bases and J lost 3 bases. The CDR3 is 16 residues long. Germline V gene sequence: CDR1 SEHNR, CDR2 FQNEAQ (reference sequence). The CDR3 loop is CASSLRTGLLDTEAFF. CDR3 DNA: TGTGCCAGCAGCTTGCGGACAGGGTTGTTGGACACTGAAGCTTTCTTT.

V is TRBV7-2 and J is TRBJ2-7; 7 nucleotides line up with TRBD2. In germline, CDR1 is SGHTA, CDR2 FQGNSA. The CDR3 has 14 residues. V lost 8 bases to trimming and J lost 3 bases; unmatched junction nucleotides: 10. DNA of the CDR3: TGTGCCAGCTGCCCGGGGGGTTCCGGCTACGAGCAGTACTTC. Protein: CASCPGGSGYEQYF. Full variable domain (outside the CDR3, taken from reference TRBV7-2 and TRBJ2-7): GAGVSQSPSNKVTEKGKDVELRCDPISGHTALYWYRQSLGQGLEFLIYFQGNSAPDKSGLPSDRFSAERTGGSVSTLTIQRTQQEDSAVYLCASCPGGSGYEQYFGPGTRLTVT.

The chain couples TRBV4-1 to TRBJ2-2; 10 bases map to TRBD1. Per germline, CDR1 MGHRA and CDR2 YSYEKL. This CDR3 is built from 16 residues. With V trimmed by 4 bases and J by 0 bases, 2 bases remained unmatched. The CDR3 protein is CASSLGQGANTGELFF. The CDR3 region has the DNA TGCGCCAGCAGCCTCGGACAGGGGGCGAACACCGGGGAGCTGTTTTTT.

This clone has just a few counts. V gene TRBV7-2 combines with J gene TRBJ1-2, with D possibly matching TRBD1 (5 bases). Germline V gene sequence: CDR1 SGHTA, CDR2 FQGNSA. The CDR3 loop spans 15 amino acids. Trimming removed 1 base at V and 0 bases at J, with 9 bases between. The CDR3 loop is CASSLEEGPNYGYTF. DNA for the CDR3: TGTGCCAGCAGCTTAGAAGAGGGGCCTAACTATGGCTACACCTTC.

In its sample, this clone was seen once. The rearrangement uses TRBV15 and TRBJ2-4; 11 bases fit TRBD1. CDR3 length: 17 residues. CDR1 and CDR2 (germline): LNHNV, YYDKDF (reference sequence). With 1 base clipped from V and 2 bases from J, the junction kept 4 bases outside the gene matches. The CDR3 nucleotides read TGTGCCACCAGCAGAGGTGGACAGGGGGCAACCAAAAACATTCAGTACTTC. Its translation is CATSRGGQGATKNIQYF.

The rearrangement links TRBV5-1 to TRBJ2-5; D gene uncertain. Trimming pared 0 bases from V and 1 base from J, leaving 10 bases between. The germline V gene encodes CDR1 SGHRS and CDR2 YFSETQ. This CDR3 comprises 15 residues. CDR3 protein: CASSLGSGLQETQYF. CDR3 DNA sequence: TGCGCCAGCAGCTTGGGGTCCGGTCTCCAAGAGACCCAGTACTTC.

The chain is built from TRBV6-5 and TRBJ1-1; D uncertain. This CDR3 has 14 residues. V was cut by 0 bases and J by 1 base, with 6 bases left in between. In germline, CDR1 is MNHEY, CDR2 SVGAGI. The CDR3 region is CASSYSGTNTEAFF. The CDR3 DNA follows: TGTGCCAGCAGTTACTCAGGTACGAACACTGAAGCTTTCTTT.